The 10 T cell receptor beta chains below come from one sample, sequenced in a study of T cell repertoires in cytomegalovirus infection. TCRdb re-analysed the reads in MiXCR, keeping a single row per CDR3 protein. The repertoire has more than 150,000 distinct CDR3 sequences, approximately 19% of them found once; the top ten carry about 3%. Sequencing input: PBMCs. These receptors originate from a human donor in good health (CMV status not recorded). Some clones in this sample may be carry-over from other donors' samples.

The chain carries TRBV19 and TRBJ1-5; TRBD1 might be the D (6 bases). The CDR3 has 14 amino acids. V shed 3 bases and J shed 7 bases, with 13 bases lying between them. CDR1 LNHDA and CDR2 SQIVND come from the germline V gene (reference sequence). The CDR3 here is CASSIGRGSQPQHF. As DNA, the CDR3 is TGTGCCAGTAGTATCGGCAGGGGAAGCCAGCCCCAGCATTTT.

This clonotype was counted between two and nine times. This sequence joins TRBV19 and TRBJ2-6; D uncertain. CDR1 and CDR2 (germline): LNHDA, SQIVND (reference sequence). The V end was cut by 6 bases, the J end by 0 bases, with 9 bases between. This CDR3 region has 15 residues. CDR3 loop: CASREGISGANVLTF. CDR3 in DNA: TGTGCCAGTAGGGAAGGGATCTCTGGGGCCAACGTCCTGACTTTC.

This clonotype was seen many times. The rearrangement links TRBV4-2 to TRBJ1-1; 8 bases fit TRBD1. The CDR3 totals 14 residues. V trimming: 1 base; J trimming: 3 bases; junction bases outside the gene matches: 1. Germline lookup yields CDR1 LGHNA and CDR2 YNFKEQ. The CDR3 bases are TGTGCCAGCAGCCAAGTACAGGGGGACACTGAAGCTTTCTTT. Its protein is CASSQVQGDTEAFF.

This clonotype occurred a few times. The chain links TRBV27 to TRBJ2-7; perhaps D is TRBD1 or TRBD2 (6 bases each). V lost 7 bases and J 7 bases, leaving 20 bases between the germline ends. The germline CDR1 and CDR2 sequences are MNHEY and SMNVEV (reference sequence). This CDR3 is 14 amino acids long. The CDR3 sequence: CASTEYRVGGEQYF. The DNA of the CDR3 is TGTGCCAGCACGGAATACAGGGTTGGGGGGGAGCAGTACTTC.

The chain joins TRBV11-1 to TRBJ2-7; no reliable D call. Germline assignment: CDR1 SGHAT and CDR2 FQDESV (reference sequence). V lost 5 bases and J 0 bases, leaving 14 bases between the germline ends. This CDR3 contains 15 residues. CDR3 loop: CASSPPWVNSYEQYF. Here the CDR3 DNA reads TGTGCCAGCAGCCCTCCGTGGGTCAACTCCTACGAGCAGTACTTC.

This chain connects TRBV20-1 to TRBJ1-2, with TRBD1 identical over 7 bases. The J segment lost 8 bases and the V segment lost 2 bases, leaving 11 bases of the junction unmatched. Per the germline V gene, CDR1 is DFQATT and CDR2 is SNEGSKA (reference sequence). This CDR3 comprises 14 residues. CDR3: CSARNPTGSRGYTF. The CDR3 DNA follows: TGCAGTGCTAGAAATCCGACAGGGTCACGGGGCTACACCTTC.

The chain carries TRBV14 and TRBJ1-1; D is ambiguous. With 5 bases removed from V and 0 bases from J, the gap between germline ends came to 4 bases. The CDR3 extends over 12 amino acids. The germline CDR1 and CDR2 sequences are SGHDN and FVKESK. DNA of the CDR3: TGTGCCAGCAGCACCCTGAACACTGAAGCTTTCTTT. It is translated as CASSTLNTEAFF.

The chain is built from TRBV3-1 and TRBJ2-7; D remains unclear. CDR3 length equals 16 residues. The V and J ends lost 1 base and 0 bases respectively, with 13 bases between them. In germline, CDR1 is LGHDT, CDR2 YNNKEL (reference sequence). CDR3 nucleotides: TGTGCCAGCAGCCAAGGTCTGAGGACGAGCTCCTACGAGCAGTACTTC. It is translated as CASSQGLRTSSYEQYF.

This clonotype was detected many times. The chain couples TRBV4-3 to TRBJ2-2; D is perhaps TRBD2 (6 bases). Germline loops: CDR1 LGHNA, CDR2 YSLEER. V gave up 0 bases and J gave up 3 bases, with 14 bases separating them. This CDR3 region has 17 residues. The CDR3 sequence is CASSQDSPSDHTGELFF. The CDR3 DNA sequence: TGCGCCAGCAGCCAAGATTCGCCTAGCGACCACACCGGGGAGCTGTTTTTT.

This rearrangement joins TRBV7-9 to TRBJ2-7; D call uncertain. Looked up from germline, CDR1 is SEHNR and CDR2 is FQNEAQ (reference sequence). Trimming removed 5 bases at V and 9 bases at J, with 17 bases between. The CDR3 is 13 residues long. CDR3 region: CASSPGSLLGQYF. The DNA of the CDR3 is TGTGCCAGCAGCCCCGGGTCCCTCCTCGGGCAGTACTTC.